This record looks at one T cell receptor beta chain sequence and its context. No antigen is known for it. These data are taken from a study of cytomegalovirus exposure and HLA in healthy donors. Whole-study findings and limits: It was assumed in the presence/absence analyses that sequencing depth was roughly uniform across donors. A later analysis found TCR association rates differed by HLA locus, highest for DRB1 and lowest for HLA-C. Researchers left out some V segments, among them TRBV6-2 and TRBV6-3, as indistinguishable. TCR beta V- and J-gene trimming, according to a later analysis, was linked to a missense DCLRE1C variant.

The PCR employed 60 Vbeta primers together with 13 Jbeta primers. The data were produced by immunoSEQ multiplex PCR, yet TCRdb's version contains in-frame clones alone and is incomplete. The profile shows about 190,000 clones, 85% to 90% of them singletons. The CDR3 extends over 15 amino acids. Germline V CDR1 and CDR2: MNHEY, SVGAGI. The junction had 5 bases not matched to a gene; V was cut back by 5 bases and J by 1 base. This receptor was obtained from a woman in her late teens or twenties in good health and CMV-seronegative. Sample: PBMCs. The chain uses TRBV6-5 and TRBJ2-7; TRBD1 matches at 10 bases. CDR3: CASSRQGARSYEQYF. DNA for the CDR3: TGTGCCAGCAGTCGACAGGGGGCAAGGTCCTACGAGCAGTACTTC.